A single sample gave rise to the 32 T cell receptor beta chains below, sequenced in a study of regulatory T cells in long-lasting Graves disease. Time point: newly diagnosed GD, antithyroid drugs for less than 3 months. With RNA extracted from PBMCs as input, the TCR library was made. Combining iRepertoire HTBI primers with Arm-PCR of CDR3 regions, the authors built TCR beta libraries. TCRdb analysed the multiplex PCR reads with MiXCR anew, one entry per CDR3 protein. The data contain around 500,000 distinct CDR3 sequences, less than 15% of them singletons. In addition, the sample was reused for a study of T cells in Graves' hyperthyroidism and ophthalmopathy.

Material: peripheral blood mononuclear cells (PBMCs), obtained at new diagnosis, from a patient treated with antithyroid drugs. The receptor source for this set is a man aged 25-45 years with Graves disease.

The V and J genes are TRBV12-3 or TRBV12-4 and TRBJ1-2; 7 bases are shared with TRBD1. V lost 5 bases to trimming and J lost 8 bases; unmatched junction nucleotides: 11. This CDR3 spans 14 amino acids. The CDR3 DNA follows: TGTGCCAGCAGTCCCGCGGACAGGCGCGGGGGCTACACCTTC. Its protein is CASSPADRRGGYTF.

The V and J genes are TRBV6-1 and TRBJ1-5; 12 bases are a match to TRBD1. The ends lost 3 bases at V and 0 bases at J; junction bases unmatched: 9. Germline lookup yields CDR1 MNHNS and CDR2 SASEGT. This CDR3 region has 19 residues. CDR3 loop: CASSEAGQGALFSNQPQHF. CDR3 nucleotide sequence: TGTGCCAGCAGTGAGGCGGGACAGGGGGCTCTTTTTAGCAATCAGCCCCAGCATTTT.

The table lists this clonotype with many counts. The chain couples TRBV24-1 to TRBJ1-1; D is unresolved. CDR1 is KGHDR and CDR2 is SFDVKD in the germline V gene. The V end was cut by 5 bases, the J end by 0 bases, with 9 bases between. The CDR3 runs to 14 residues. The CDR3 bases are TGTGCCACCAGTGTGAACGGGTTGAACACTGAAGCTTTCTTT. This sequence encodes CATSVNGLNTEAFF.

This clonotype was seen ten or more times. The V call is TRBV10-3, the J call TRBJ2-7; the match to TRBD2 covers 8 bases. Germline loops: CDR1 ENHRY, CDR2 SYGVKD. This CDR3 comprises 16 residues. The junction had 10 bases not matched to a gene; V was cut back by 3 bases and J by 3 bases. This CDR3 reads CAISDLRLAGLYEQYF. The CDR3 DNA sequence: TGTGCCATCAGTGATCTCCGCCTAGCGGGCCTCTACGAGCAGTACTTC.

This clonotype was seen many times. The rearrangement links TRBV20-1 to TRBJ2-7; tentative D call: TRBD1 (6 bases). CDR3 length: 13 residues. V was trimmed by 5 bases and J by 4 bases, leaving 15 bases between them. The germline gives CDR1 DFQATT, CDR2 SNEGSKA (reference sequence). CDR3 amino acids: CSAPRTGTYEQYF. CDR3 sequence (DNA): TGCAGTGCTCCTCGGACTGGGACATACGAGCAGTACTTC.

This clonotype was seen many times. J is TRBJ1-1 and V is TRBV6-2 or TRBV6-3, with a weak D call TRBD1 (5 bases). Germline CDR1 and CDR2: MNHEY and SVGEGT. Deletions cut 5 bases from V and 7 bases from J, with 17 bases between. CDR3 length: 14 amino acids. The CDR3 DNA reads TGTGCCAGCAGTGCGACGGGGCCGGGTGGTGAAGCTTTCTTT. It specifies CASSATGPGGEAFF.

Many counts were recorded for this clonotype. V is TRBV7-9 and J is TRBJ2-2, with TRBD1 identical over 7 bases. The CDR3 spans 14 residues. J gave up 5 bases and V 8 bases, and 8 bases lay outside the gene matches. Germline CDR1 is SEHNR and CDR2 is FQNEAQ (reference sequence). CDR3 sequence (DNA): TGTGCCAGCGTCCCAGGGGGAGAAACCGGGGAGCTGTTTTTT. It yields the protein CASVPGGETGELFF.

This clonotype was seen ten or more times. The CDR3 DNA reads TGTGCCAGCAGCTTAGGGGTCAAGGTTGGCCTCAGGGGGCGGTATGGCTACACCTTC. Residues: CASSLGVKVGLRGRYGYTF. This chain links TRBV7-8 with TRBJ1-2; 8 bases are a match to TRBD1. The CDR3 is 19 amino acids. Trimming took 1 base from V and 5 from J; bases not matched to a gene: 18. Germline CDR1 reads SGHVS; CDR2 reads FQNEAQ.

In its sample, this clonotype was seen a few times. This chain links TRBV6-2 or TRBV6-3 with TRBJ2-5; no clear D. This CDR3 has 13 amino acids. V shed 4 bases and J shed 0 bases, with 6 bases lying between them. Germline V lookup: CDR1 MNHEY, CDR2 SVGEGT. DNA of the CDR3: TGTGCCAGCAGTTCGGCGTACCAAGAGACCCAGTACTTC. It is translated as CASSSAYQETQYF.

The chain has TRBV5-1 and TRBJ2-6; tentative D call: TRBD1 (6 bases). CDR1 and CDR2 from the germline V gene are SGHRS and YFSETQ. The CDR3 contains 18 residues. V lost 1 base and J 0 bases, leaving 14 bases between the germline ends. CDR3 in amino acids: CASSLLDRPPSGANVLTF. The CDR3 nucleotides read TGCGCCAGCAGCTTGCTTGACAGGCCACCCTCTGGGGCCAACGTCCTGACTTTC.

This clonotype was observed many times. V gene TRBV2 combines with J gene TRBJ1-5; the D gene is possibly TRBD1 (5 bases). The CDR3 has 15 amino acids. Germline V gene data show CDR1 as SNHLY and CDR2 as FYNNEI. V was shortened by 6 bases and J by 3 bases, with 15 bases between the two germline ends. The CDR3 DNA reads as TGTGCCAGCAGCCGGGACGGAGGTTACAATCAGCCCCAGCATTTT. Its translation: CASSRDGGYNQPQHF.

Only a few counts were recorded for this clonotype. The rearrangement joins TRBV30 to TRBJ2-4; D is ambiguous. Trimming removed 8 bases from V and 3 bases from J, with 14 bases in between. CDR3 length: 13 amino acids. Germline CDR1 reads GTSNPN; CDR2 reads SVGIG (reference sequence). For the CDR3, the DNA is TGTGCCCCCAGCGTCGTACTCAAAAACATTCAGTACTTC. This sequence encodes CAPSVVLKNIQYF.

There are many counts of this clonotype. This rearrangement joins TRBV7-9 to TRBJ2-7; D is uncertain. Trimming removed 2 bases from V and 2 bases from J, with 13 bases in between. Germline V gives CDR1 SEHNR, CDR2 FQNEAQ (reference sequence). This CDR3 region has 15 residues. CDR3 in amino acids: CASSLFRETPYEQYF. The DNA of the CDR3 is TGTGCCAGCAGCTTATTTCGCGAGACTCCCTACGAGCAGTACTTC.

This clonotype was observed a single time. The chain joins TRBV4-1 to TRBJ2-7; D is possibly TRBD1 or TRBD2 (5 bases each). The CDR3 consists of 15 residues. Trimming left V 4 bases short and J 7 bases short, with 20 bases between. In germline, CDR1 is MGHRA, CDR2 YSYEKL. This CDR3 reads CASSPGDGPLREQYF. In DNA, the CDR3 is TGCGCCAGCAGCCCCGGGGACGGACCCCTAAGAGAGCAGTACTTC.

This chain uses TRBV19 with TRBJ2-7; tentative D call: TRBD1 (6 bases). V was cut by 4 bases and J by 2 bases, with 9 bases left in between. The CDR3 runs 13 residues. CDR1 LNHDA and CDR2 SQIVND come from the germline V gene (reference sequence). CDR3 nucleotide sequence: TGTGCCAGTAGTAGACAGGCCCCCTACGAGCAGTACTTC. It yields the protein CASSRQAPYEQYF.

This clonotype was counted a single time. The chain couples TRBV4-1 to TRBJ1-1, with 8 bases aligning to TRBD1. CDR1 and CDR2 from the germline V gene are MGHRA and YSYEKL. The CDR3 has 17 residues. The V and J ends lost 1 base and 2 bases, in that order; junction bases with no gene match: 9. The CDR3 protein is CASSQGNRGKINTEAFF. DNA for the CDR3: TGCGCCAGCAGCCAAGGGAACAGGGGGAAAATAAACACTGAAGCTTTCTTT.

The J gene is TRBJ1-3, the V gene TRBV11-1; 8 bases line up with TRBD1. Trimming at V came to 5 bases and at J to 4 bases, leaving 4 bases not matched to a gene. The CDR3 contains 14 residues. The germline gives CDR1 SGHAT, CDR2 FQDESV (reference sequence). CDR3 bases: TGTGCCAGCAGCCGCAGGGGGCTGGGAAACACCATATATTTT. Translation gives CASSRRGLGNTIYF.

In this sample, this clonotype turned up many times. The chain carries TRBV20-1 and TRBJ2-1, with D tentatively TRBD2 (6 bases). The CDR3 has 12 residues. V was clipped by 3 bases and J by 14 bases, with 17 bases between them. Germline-derived CDR1 and CDR2 are DFQATT and SNEGSKA (reference sequence). The CDR3 spells CSAREGASLEFF. Written as DNA, the CDR3 is TGCAGTGCTAGGGAGGGAGCCTCACTGGAGTTCTTC.

The chain has TRBV5-6 and TRBJ2-3; 7 nucleotides align to TRBD2. The CDR3 is made up of 15 amino acids. J was trimmed by 2 bases and V by 3 bases; bases with no gene match: 6. The germline V gene encodes CDR1 SGHDT and CDR2 YYEEEE. In nucleotides, the CDR3 is TGTGCCAGCAGCTCCACCGGGACTATCACAGATACGCAGTATTTT. Protein product: CASSSTGTITDTQYF.

Many counts were recorded for this clonotype. Written as DNA, the CDR3 is TGTGCCAGCAGCGTAGCCACAGGGGGCAACGAGCAGTACTTC. Residues: CASSVATGGNEQYF. The V gene is TRBV9, the J gene TRBJ2-7; TRBD1 matches 9 bases. The CDR3 length is 14 residues. Looked up from germline, CDR1 is SGDLS and CDR2 is YYNGEE. V was pared by 0 bases and J by 5 bases, with 3 bases of the junction left unmatched.

This clonotype was observed a few times. The chain is built from TRBV18 and TRBJ2-3; 7 bases are a match to TRBD1. CDR1 is KGHSH and CDR2 is LQKENI in the germline V gene. CDR3 length equals 16 residues. V lost 3 bases to trimming and J lost 0 bases; unmatched junction nucleotides: 6. The CDR3 coding sequence is TGTGCCAGCTCACCCTTTTTACAGGGGAGCACAGATACGCAGTATTTT. Protein sequence: CASSPFLQGSTDTQYF.

This clonotype was seen at least ten times. J is TRBJ2-1 and V is TRBV20-1, with 7 bases matching TRBD2. J gave up 8 bases and V 0 bases, and 10 bases lay outside the gene matches. The V gene's germline CDR1 is DFQATT and CDR2 SNEGSKA (reference sequence). The CDR3 has 15 amino acids. CDR3 residues: CSARDLAVGWHEQFF. The CDR3 region has the DNA TGCAGTGCTAGAGATCTAGCGGTGGGCTGGCATGAGCAGTTCTTC.

This clonotype was counted at least ten times. The chain employs TRBV6-5 and TRBJ2-3; the D gene is possibly TRBD1 (5 bases). V was cut by 4 bases and J by 0 bases, with 14 bases left in between. The CDR3 runs to 16 residues. From germline, CDR1 is MNHEY and CDR2 SVGAGI. In DNA, the CDR3 is TGTGCCAGCAGTTTTCCGACAGCAACTAGCACAGATACGCAGTATTTT. Translated, it gives CASSFPTATSTDTQYF.

This clonotype has only a few counts. This chain connects TRBV11-2 to TRBJ2-3; TRBD2 is a possible D gene (5 bases). Germline V gene lookup returns CDR1 SGHAT and CDR2 FQNNGV. There are 14 residues in the CDR3. V was trimmed by 5 bases and J by 4 bases, leaving 13 bases between them. The chain's CDR3 is CASSPTRVPDTQYF. The DNA of the CDR3 is TGTGCCAGCAGCCCAACTAGGGTTCCAGATACGCAGTATTTT. The full variable domain, rest sourced from reference TRBV11-2 and TRBJ2-3, is EAGVAQSPRYKIIEKRQSVAFWCNPISGHATLYWYQQILGQGPKLLIQFQNNGVVDDSQLPKDRFSAERLKGVDSTLKIQPAKLEDSAVYLCASSPTRVPDTQYFGPGTRLTVL.

This clonotype has a count of ten or more. The CDR3 spells CASSLVSGSPNYGYTF. In DNA form, the CDR3 reads TGCGCCAGCAGCTTGGTTTCGGGATCCCCTAACTATGGCTACACCTTC. V and J are TRBV5-1 and TRBJ1-2; D ambiguous. Germline CDR1 and CDR2: SGHRS and YFSETQ. V was shortened by 0 bases and J by 0 bases, with 12 bases between the two germline ends. This CDR3 comprises 16 residues.

This clonotype was observed at least ten times. The chain combines TRBV27 with TRBJ1-6; 7 positions match TRBD1. CDR3 length: 12 amino acids. V trimming: 6 bases; J trimming: 14 bases; junction bases outside the gene matches: 7. Germline assignment: CDR1 MNHEY and CDR2 SMNVEV (reference sequence). This chain's CDR3 is CASRLQGSTLHF. Here the CDR3 DNA reads TGTGCCAGCAGACTACAGGGGTCCACCCTCCACTTT.

This clonotype has a handful of counts. The chain combines TRBV6-5 with TRBJ2-3; D uncertain. Germline CDR1 reads MNHEY; CDR2 reads SVGAGI. Trimming pared 1 base from V and 2 bases from J, leaving 10 bases between. This CDR3 is 15 amino acids long. This CDR3 reads CASSYLPAHTDTQYF. Here the CDR3 DNA reads TGTGCCAGCAGTTACTTGCCGGCTCACACAGATACGCAGTATTTT.

This chain links TRBV3-1 with TRBJ2-7, with no clear D. Germline CDR1 LGHDT, CDR2 YNNKEL (reference sequence). V was shortened by 4 bases and J by 0 bases, with 13 bases between the two germline ends. The CDR3 is 15 residues long. The CDR3 coding sequence is TGTGCCAGCAGCCGAAGTTATAGGTCCTCCTACGAGCAGTACTTC. Translated: CASSRSYRSSYEQYF.

Of note for this clonotype: A much larger clone differs from this one at a single base, so this may be a read error. This chain uses TRBV27 with TRBJ2-7, with a tentative D call TRBD1 (6 bases). Germline V gene lookup returns CDR1 MNHEY and CDR2 SMNVEV (reference sequence). The CDR3 contains 13 residues. Trimming removed 3 bases at V and 7 bases at J, with 13 bases between. The CDR3 loop reads CASSFGRGNEQYF. Written as DNA, the CDR3 is TGTGCCAGCAGTTTCGGCAGGGGCAATGAGCAGTACTTC.

Ten or more counts support this clonotype. The gene calls are TRBV7-8 and TRBJ1-4, with D tentatively TRBD1 (5 bases). Per germline, CDR1 SGHVS and CDR2 FQNEAQ. Trimming left V 5 bases short and J 0 bases short, with 13 bases between. CDR3 length: 16 residues. The CDR3 region has the DNA TGTGCCAGCAGCCCCGACAGTAACCCAACTAATGAAAAACTGTTTTTT. It codes for CASSPDSNPTNEKLFF.

This clonotype was found many times. This sequence joins TRBV20-1 and TRBJ2-7, with no clear D. Germline lookup yields CDR1 DFQATT and CDR2 SNEGSKA (reference sequence). Deletions cut 3 bases from V and 3 bases from J, with 9 bases between. CDR3 length: 12 amino acids. The CDR3 loop is CSARGKVYEQYF. CDR3 sequence (DNA): TGCAGTGCTAGGGGCAAAGTCTACGAGCAGTACTTC.

The table lists this clonotype with many counts. The chain recombines TRBV2 with TRBJ2-7, with no clear D. The V gene lost 0 bases and the J gene lost 2 bases, with 14 bases spanning the gap. The CDR3 runs 16 residues. Germline values: CDR1 SNHLY, CDR2 FYNNEI. CDR3 region: CASSEALPTLTYEQYF. In DNA, the CDR3 is TGTGCCAGCAGTGAAGCACTCCCAACCCTAACCTACGAGCAGTACTTC.